This T cell receptor beta chain was sequenced for a study of blood T cell repertoires in COVID-19. Study information: Sources were T cells, B-cell-depleted T cells, or PBMCs; the material itself was cDNA or gDNA.

Generated by immunoSEQ multiplex PCR, the TCRdb table keeps only in-frame clones and is missing some. The sample includes 390,000 or so clones, 86% of them seen just once. The V gene lost 4 bases and the J gene lost 2 bases, with 11 bases spanning the gap. In germline, CDR1 is MRHNA, CDR2 SNTAGT. This CDR3 region has 14 residues. V usage is TRBV6-4 and J usage is TRBJ1-1; D is perhaps TRBD1 (5 bases). Sequencing was carried out using peripheral blood. The source of this sequence is a woman younger than 45 with active or convalescent COVID-19. The CDR3 reads CASSVQAGNTEAFF. CDR3 in DNA: TGTGCCAGCAGTGTACAGGCCGGCAACACTGAAGCTTTCTTT.